Below, 2 T cell receptor beta chains from the same sample are listed, as sequenced in a study of molecular identifiers for immune sequencing clone quantification. TCRdb re-analysed the PCR reads in MiXCR, keeping a single row per CDR3 protein. The profile shows tens of thousands of distinct CDR3 sequences, over 15% of them singletons. The specimen was naive CD8+ T cells from blood, with Jurkat cell RNA spiked in. Subset here: FACS-sorted CD8+CD4-CCR7+CD45RA+ naive T cells. Every receptor here comes from a human donor in good health. Some libraries in this study had Jurkat cell RNA spiked in.

This clonotype was found many times. The J gene is TRBJ2-3, the V gene TRBV12-3 or TRBV12-4; D is unclear. V lost 2 bases to trimming and J lost 4 bases, with 4 bases between them. CDR3 length equals 12 residues. CDR3 amino acids: CASSLFPDTQYF. In DNA, the CDR3 is TGTGCCAGCAGTTTATTTCCAGATACGCAGTATTTT.

This clonotype has a count of ten or more. The chain uses TRBV10-1 and TRBJ2-4; TRBD2 aligns across 11 bases. This CDR3 region has 19 residues. In germline, CDR1 is WNHNN, CDR2 SYGVQD (reference sequence). V dropped 4 bases and J dropped 0; count of bases not matched to a gene: 11. CDR3 sequence (DNA): TGCGCCAGCAGTGGACGACAGGGGACTAGCGGAGAAGCCAAAAACATTCAGTACTTC. It translates to CASSGRQGTSGEAKNIQYF.